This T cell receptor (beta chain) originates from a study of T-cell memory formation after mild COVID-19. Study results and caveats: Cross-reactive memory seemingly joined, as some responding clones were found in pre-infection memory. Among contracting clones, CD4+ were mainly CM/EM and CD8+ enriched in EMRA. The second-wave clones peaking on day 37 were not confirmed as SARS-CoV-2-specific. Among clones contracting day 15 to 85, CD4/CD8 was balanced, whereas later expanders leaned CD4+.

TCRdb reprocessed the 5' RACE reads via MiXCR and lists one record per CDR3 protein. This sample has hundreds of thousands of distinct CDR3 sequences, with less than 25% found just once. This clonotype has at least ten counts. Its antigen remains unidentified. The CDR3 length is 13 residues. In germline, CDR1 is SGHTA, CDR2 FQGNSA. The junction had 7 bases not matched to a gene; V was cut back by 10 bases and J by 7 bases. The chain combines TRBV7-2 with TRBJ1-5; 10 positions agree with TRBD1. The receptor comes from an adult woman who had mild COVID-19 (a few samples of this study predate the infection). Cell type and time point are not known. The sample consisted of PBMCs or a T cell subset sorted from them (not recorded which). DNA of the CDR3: TGTGCCATCCAGGGACAGGGGACCCAGCCCCAGCATTTT. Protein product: CAIQGQGTQPQHF. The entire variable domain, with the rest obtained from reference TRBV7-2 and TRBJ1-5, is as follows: GAGVSQSPSNKVTEKGKDVELRCDPISGHTALYWYRQSLGQGLEFLIYFQGNSAPDKSGLPSDRFSAERTGGSVSTLTIQRTQQEDSAVYLCAIQGQGTQPQHFGDGTRLSIL.